This TCR beta chain was profiled in a study of cytomegalovirus exposure and HLA in healthy donors. This clone was observed a handful of times. Other DNA sequences from this sample encode an identical CDR3 as well. A multiplex PCR was run with 60 Vbeta primers and 13 Jbeta primers. Only in-frame clones appear in the TCRdb table, and some are missing; sequencing was by immunoSEQ multiplex PCR. Among fewer than 100,000 clones, roughly 78% were seen once, and the ten largest hold 4.4%. V lost 10 bases, J lost 5 bases, and 5 bases stayed unmatched. CDR1 is LNHDA and CDR2 is SQIVND in the germline V gene (reference sequence). The CDR3 sequence is 12 residues long.

The sequenced material came from PBMCs. This TCR was recovered from a male donor in good health and CMV-seropositive. The chain carries TRBV19 and TRBJ1-1; 9 bases agree with TRBD1. The CDR3 sequence is CATSTGGTEAFF. The CDR3 nucleotides are TGTGCCACCTCGACAGGGGGGACTGAAGCTTTCTTT. Looking up the rest from reference TRBV19 and TRBJ1-1 gives the full variable domain: DGGITQSPKYLFRKEGQNVTLSCEQNLNHDAMYWYRQDPGQGLRLIYYSQIVNDFQKGDIAEGYSVSREKKESFPLTVTSAQKNPTAFYLCATSTGGTEAFFGQGTRLTVV.